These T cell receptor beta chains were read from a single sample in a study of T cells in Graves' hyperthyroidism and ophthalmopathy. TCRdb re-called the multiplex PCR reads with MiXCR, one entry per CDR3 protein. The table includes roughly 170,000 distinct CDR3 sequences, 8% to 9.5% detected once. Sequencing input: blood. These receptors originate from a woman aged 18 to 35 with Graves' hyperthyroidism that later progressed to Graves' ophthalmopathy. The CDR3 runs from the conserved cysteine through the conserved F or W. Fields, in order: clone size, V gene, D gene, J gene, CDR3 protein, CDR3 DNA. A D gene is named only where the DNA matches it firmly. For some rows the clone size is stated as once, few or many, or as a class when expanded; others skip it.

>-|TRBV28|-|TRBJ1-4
CASRAVEMEKLFF
TGTGCCAGCAGAGCAGTAGAAATGGAAAAACTGTTTTTT
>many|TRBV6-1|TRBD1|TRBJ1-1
CASSEWVLQGASSEAFF
TGTGCCAGCAGTGAATGGGTTCTACAGGGGGCAAGTTCTGAAGCTTTCTTT
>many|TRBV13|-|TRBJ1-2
CASSSQGVGGYTF
TGTGCCAGCAGCTCCCAGGGAGTTGGTGGCTACACCTTC
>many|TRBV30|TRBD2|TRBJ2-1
CAWSVTSGRADEQFF
TGTGCCTGGAGTGTGACTAGCGGGAGGGCTGATGAGCAGTTCTTC
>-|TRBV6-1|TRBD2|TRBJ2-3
CASSWGLAGGTDTQYF
TGTGCCAGCAGCTGGGGACTAGCGGGGGGAACAGATACGCAGTATTTT
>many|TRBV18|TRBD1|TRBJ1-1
CASSPSGTGTLNTEAFF
TGTGCCAGCTCCCCCTCGGGGACAGGGACCCTGAACACTGAAGCTTTCTTT
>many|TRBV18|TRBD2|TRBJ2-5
CASSPATSGRSETQYF
TGTGCCAGCTCACCAGCCACTAGCGGACGTTCGGAGACCCAGTACTTC
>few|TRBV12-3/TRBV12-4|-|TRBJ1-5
CASSLKHPNQPQHF
TGTGCCAGCAGTTTGAAACATCCTAATCAGCCCCAGCATTTT
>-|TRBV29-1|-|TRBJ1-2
CSVEPIPNYGYTF
TGCAGCGTCGAGCCGATACCTAACTATGGCTACACCTTC
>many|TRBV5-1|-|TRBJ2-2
CASSLAEGGSGELFF
TGCGCCAGCAGCCTGGCCGAAGGAGGCAGCGGGGAGCTGTTTTTT
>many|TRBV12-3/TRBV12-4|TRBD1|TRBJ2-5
CASRKQGAGETQYF
TGTGCCAGCAGGAAACAGGGGGCGGGAGAGACCCAGTACTTC
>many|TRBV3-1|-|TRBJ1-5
CASSQGDLPQHF
TGTGCCAGCAGCCAAGGGGATTTGCCCCAGCATTTT
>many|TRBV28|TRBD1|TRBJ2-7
CASSKIPGQQYEQYF
TGTGCCAGCAGTAAAATTCCGGGACAGCAATACGAGCAGTACTTC
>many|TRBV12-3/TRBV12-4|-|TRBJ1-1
CASSLVVAMNTEAFF
TGTGCCAGCAGTTTAGTCGTCGCCATGAACACTGAAGCTTTCTTT
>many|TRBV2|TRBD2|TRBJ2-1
CASRSAGDSYNEQFF
TGTGCCAGCCGGTCAGCGGGGGACTCCTACAATGAGCAGTTCTTC
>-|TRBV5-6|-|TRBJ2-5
CASILGGAAETQYF
TGTGCCAGCATACTGGGCGGGGCGGCAGAGACCCAGTACTTC
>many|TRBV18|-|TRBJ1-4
CASSLYRSTNEKLFF
TGTGCCAGCTCACTTTACAGATCAACTAATGAAAAACTGTTTTTT
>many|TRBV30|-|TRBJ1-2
CAVRWEADYGYTF
TGTGCCGTCAGATGGGAGGCCGACTATGGCTACACCTTC